The clone carrying this TCR beta chain has only a few counts. What it recognizes is unknown. The sample is drawn from a study of cytomegalovirus exposure and HLA in healthy donors. Looking at the study overall: Earlier, 150 million to 200 million T cells were analyzed, and 117 million unique TCR beta sequences were found among them. Study-wide results and caveats: The productive fraction for most TCR beta V segments was about 87% or about 30% in an earlier analysis. TCR beta sequences reportedly predicted the HLA-A and HLA-B alleles of most subjects accurately.

The PCR made use of 60 Vbeta and 13 Jbeta primers. TCRdb's table, derived via immunoSEQ multiplex PCR, lists solely in-frame clones and lacks some. This repertoire shows 130,000 or so clones, 77% found once; its top ten account for 1.5% to 2%. Germline V gene sequence: CDR1 MGHRA, CDR2 YSYEKL. Trimming cost V 8 bases and J 2 bases; bases outside gene matches: 9. The CDR3 runs to 15 residues. This clonotype was sampled from a female donor in good health and CMV-seronegative. The sample was PBMCs. This chain connects TRBV4-1 to TRBJ1-3; TRBD1 matches at 7 bases. In nucleotides, the CDR3 is TGCGCCAGCCGACAGGGCCCGTTAACTGGAAACACCATATATTTT. Residues: CASRQGPLTGNTIYF.